Each of the 10 T cell receptor beta chains below was sequenced from the same sample in a study of blood T cell repertoires in COVID-19. This table comes from immunoSEQ multiplex PCR, and its TCRdb copy is limited to in-frame clones, with some not included. Among fewer than 400,000 clones listed, less than 85% were seen once. Sequencing input: peripheral blood. The receptors derive from a woman aged 18-35 years with acute or convalescent COVID-19.

The chain carries TRBV12-3 or TRBV12-4 and TRBJ1-1, with D uncertain. V lost 7 bases and J 4 bases, leaving 10 bases between the germline ends. The length of the CDR3 is 12 residues. CDR3 loop: CASISRGTEAFF. The CDR3 nucleotides read TGTGCCAGCATCTCGCGGGGCACTGAAGCTTTCTTT.

This clone was seen more than once but under ten times. The rearrangement joins TRBV6-4 to TRBJ2-5; no clear D. Between the trimmed V and J ends, which lost 0 bases and 7 bases, there was a span of 9 bases. The CDR3 runs to 13 residues. The germline V gene has CDR1 MRHNA and CDR2 SNTAGT. DNA of the CDR3: TGTGCCAGCAGTGACTCAGTCGGTGGGACCCAGTACTTC. Translated: CASSDSVGGTQYF.

The gene calls are TRBV5-4 and TRBJ1-1; 7 bases match TRBD1. V was pared by 1 base and J by 1 base, with 7 bases of the junction left unmatched. The CDR3 runs 16 residues. Germline V CDR1 and CDR2: SGHNT, YYREEE (reference sequence). CDR3 sequence (DNA): TGTGCCAGCAGCTTGAGTAGGGGGCTCCCGAACACTGAAGCTTTCTTT. Its translation is CASSLSRGLPNTEAFF.

V and J are TRBV5-1 and TRBJ2-7, with 8 bases that match TRBD2. CDR1 is SGHRS, CDR2 YFSETQ, per germline. The CDR3 sequence is 16 residues long. The J segment lost 4 bases and the V segment lost 1 base, leaving 10 bases of the junction unmatched. CDR3 sequence reads: CASSLSSAGEVYEQYF. CDR3 nucleotide sequence: TGCGCCAGCAGCTTGAGCTCAGCGGGAGAGGTTTACGAGCAGTACTTC.

V usage is TRBV6-6 and J usage is TRBJ2-1; 9 positions match TRBD2. The CDR3 is 17 amino acids. Germline V gene lookup returns CDR1 MNHNY and CDR2 SVGAGI (reference sequence). V was pared by 5 bases and J by 0 bases, with 8 bases of the junction left unmatched. Here the CDR3 reads CASSPSGVAHSYNEQFF. The CDR3 nucleotides read TGTGCCAGCAGTCCTAGCGGGGTAGCCCACTCCTACAATGAGCAGTTCTTC.

As concerns this clone: A read error may produce the germline difference seen at one junction end. V and J are TRBV2 and TRBJ1-2; the match to TRBD1 covers 9 bases. The CDR3 totals 10 residues. The germline CDR1 and CDR2 sequences are SNHLY and FYNNEI. The CDR3 protein is CASKGTGKFF. CDR3 bases: TGTGCCAGCAAAGGGACAGGGAAATTCTTC.

This chain's CDR3 is CASSLGDREVNNEQFF. The CDR3 DNA reads TGTGCCAGCAGCTTGGGGGACAGGGAGGTAAACAATGAGCAGTTCTTC. V usage is TRBV5-4 and J usage is TRBJ2-1; TRBD1 aligns across 9 bases. Trimming at V came to 0 bases and at J to 5 bases, leaving 6 bases not matched to a gene. Germline assignment: CDR1 SGHNT and CDR2 YYREEE (reference sequence). The CDR3 consists of 16 residues.

The chain links TRBV9 to TRBJ2-1, with D perhaps TRBD1 (6 bases). The CDR3 is 14 amino acids. Deletions cut 1 base from V and 10 bases from J, with 15 bases between. Germline V gene data show CDR1 as SGDLS and CDR2 as YYNGEE. The CDR3 loop reads CASSVQARGEEQFF. The CDR3, as DNA: TGTGCCAGCAGCGTACAGGCCAGGGGTGAGGAGCAGTTCTTC.

A few counts support this clone. The chain carries TRBV5-8 and TRBJ2-2; D call uncertain. Deletions cut 2 bases from V and 5 bases from J, with 4 bases between. The CDR3 runs to 12 residues. The V gene's germline CDR1 is SGHTS and CDR2 YDEGEE. The CDR3 sequence: CASSFPTGELFF. Here the CDR3 DNA reads TGTGCCAGCAGCTTTCCGACCGGGGAGCTGTTTTTT.

This clone has a single count. The gene calls are TRBV3-1 (or the pseudogene TRBV3-2) and TRBJ1-2; unclear D gene. The CDR3 sequence is 17 residues long. The V gene's germline CDR1 is LGHDT and CDR2 YNNKEL (reference sequence). The V gene lost 6 bases and the J gene lost 4 bases, with 24 bases spanning the gap. CDR3 in DNA: TGTGCCAGCAGTCAAATCGGCGGGCGGTTATTGGGCTATGGCTACACCTTC. It codes for CASSQIGGRLLGYGYTF.